One and the same sample provided the 23 T cell receptor beta chains below, sequenced in a study of cytomegalovirus exposure and HLA in healthy donors. PCR primers comprised 60 Vbeta and 13 Jbeta primers. The repertoire was sequenced with immunoSEQ multiplex PCR; TCRdb's copy has only in-frame clones and lacks some. This sample has under 200,000 clones, with roughly 73% found just once. Material: PBMCs. These TCRs come from a woman between 25 and 40 years old in good health and CMV-seronegative.

This clone has a handful of counts. V is TRBV6-1 and J is TRBJ2-1; 12 bases are a match to TRBD2. Germline V CDR1 and CDR2: MNHNS, SASEGT. Germline trimming cut 2 bases from V and 4 bases from J; bases unmatched to any gene: 0. CDR3 length: 15 residues. The CDR3 sequence is CASSELAGGYNEQFF. DNA for the CDR3: TGTGCCAGCAGTGAACTAGCGGGGGGGTACAATGAGCAGTTCTTC.

V is TRBV19 and J is TRBJ2-1; 7 bases are shared with TRBD2. There are 13 residues in the CDR3. The trim removed 7 bases at V and 3 bases at J, leaving 3 bases unmatched. CDR1 LNHDA and CDR2 SQIVND come from the germline V gene (reference sequence). CDR3 nucleotides: TGTGCCAGTAAGGCGGGGGTCTACAATGAGCAGTTCTTC. As protein: CASKAGVYNEQFF. Full variable domain (rest looked up from reference TRBV19 and TRBJ2-1): DGGITQSPKYLFRKEGQNVTLSCEQNLNHDAMYWYRQDPGQGLRLIYYSQIVNDFQKGDIAEGYSVSREKKESFPLTVTSAQKNPTAFYLCASKAGVYNEQFFGPGTRLTVL.

The chain joins TRBV6-1 to TRBJ1-2, with D uncertain. V gave up 7 bases and J gave up 6 bases, with 12 bases separating them. CDR3 size: 12 residues. The germline CDR1 and CDR2 sequences are MNHNS and SASEGT. The CDR3 DNA reads TGTGCCAGCAACCATTACAGTGATGGCTACACCTTC. Translating gives CASNHYSDGYTF.

The rearrangement uses TRBV6-1 and TRBJ1-1; tentatively, D is TRBD1 (6 bases). CDR1 is MNHNS, CDR2 SASEGT, per germline. This CDR3 has 13 residues. Trimming removed 5 bases at V and 3 bases at J, with 10 bases between. This CDR3 is CASSPQGYTEAFF. As DNA, the CDR3 is TGTGCCAGCAGTCCACAGGGTTACACTGAAGCTTTCTTT.

This clone was seen just once. The chain employs TRBV4-3 and TRBJ2-7; unclear D gene. This CDR3 has 15 amino acids. Germline V lookup: CDR1 LGHNA, CDR2 YSLEER. Trimming took off 1 base at V and 3 bases at J, with 13 bases between the two ends. The CDR3 nucleotides are TGCGCCAGCAGCCAAGGACCCACGACAAGCTACGAGCAGTACTTC. It translates to CASSQGPTTSYEQYF.

The chain is built from TRBV2 and TRBJ1-2; no reliable D call. The germline gives CDR1 SNHLY, CDR2 FYNNEI. CDR3 length equals 15 residues. V was cut by 1 base and J by 2 bases, with 11 bases left in between. CDR3 sequence (DNA): TGTGCCAGCAGTGAAGAGGTGGGCCCGAACTATGGCTACACCTTC. Its protein is CASSEEVGPNYGYTF. The full variable domain, completed using reference TRBV2 and TRBJ1-2, is EPEVTQTPSHQVTQMGQEVILRCVPISNHLYFYWYRQILGQKVEFLVSFYNNEISEKSEIFDDQFSVERPDGSNFTLKIRSTKLEDSAMYFCASSEEVGPNYGYTFGSGTRLTVV.

This clone was observed a handful of times. The chain couples TRBV6-5 to TRBJ1-2; 10 positions agree with TRBD1. Trimming took 7 bases from V and 8 from J; bases not matched to a gene: 10. CDR3 length: 14 residues. Germline CDR1 is MNHEY and CDR2 is SVGAGI. In DNA, the CDR3 is TGTGCCAGCACCCGGGGACAGGGGTTTGGCGGCTACACCTTC. Its translation: CASTRGQGFGGYTF.

The chain links TRBV10-1 to TRBJ2-2; a possible D gene is TRBD1 (5 bases). V was trimmed by 0 bases and J by 8 bases, leaving 16 bases between them. This CDR3 is 16 amino acids long. Germline V gene sequence: CDR1 WNHNN, CDR2 SYGVQD (reference sequence). The CDR3 DNA reads as TGCGCCAGCAGTGAGTCGCGTTTAGGGGCCAGAGGGGAGCTGTTTTTT. It codes for CASSESRLGARGELFF.

This chain links TRBV27 with TRBJ2-5, with D perhaps TRBD2 (5 bases). The CDR3 is 13 residues long. CDR1 is MNHEY, CDR2 SMNVEV, per germline (reference sequence). V was pared by 6 bases and J by 2 bases, with 10 bases between. The CDR3 here is CASSPGMQETQYF. The CDR3 DNA is TGTGCCAGCAGCCCCGGGATGCAAGAGACCCAGTACTTC.

The chain uses TRBV7-2 and TRBJ2-4, with D unresolved. The CDR3 is 13 residues long. V was cut by 2 bases and J by 5 bases, with 7 bases left in between. In germline, CDR1 is SGHTA, CDR2 FQGNSA. The CDR3 is CASSLISENIQYF. DNA of the CDR3: TGTGCCAGCAGCTTAATCAGTGAAAACATTCAGTACTTC.

This chain links TRBV7-9 with TRBJ2-5, with TRBD2 as a possible D gene (5 bases). The CDR3 consists of 11 residues. V dropped 2 bases and J dropped 9 bases, with 7 bases sitting between them. Germline CDR1 SEHNR, CDR2 FQNEAQ (reference sequence). Here the CDR3 reads CASSLSGSQYF. For the CDR3, the DNA is TGTGCCAGCAGCTTAAGCGGATCCCAGTACTTC.

The rearrangement links TRBV29-1 to TRBJ1-2; weak D call: TRBD1 (5 bases). The length of the CDR3 is 15 residues. V gave up 0 bases and J gave up 8 bases, with 19 bases separating them. CDR1 and CDR2 from the germline V gene are SQVTM and ANQGSEA. CDR3 coding DNA: TGCAGCGTTGAAGATCGTCGGACACCCGTCGGCGGCTACACCTTC. Amino acid sequence: CSVEDRRTPVGGYTF.

The chain has TRBV6-1 and TRBJ1-4; D remains unclear. This CDR3 is 14 amino acids long. CDR1 and CDR2 from the germline V gene are MNHNS and SASEGT. V lost 6 bases and J 4 bases, leaving 12 bases between the germline ends. The chain's CDR3 is CASSSAGFNEKLFF. CDR3 coding DNA: TGTGCCAGCAGCTCCGCCGGGTTTAATGAAAAACTGTTTTTT.

This chain connects TRBV7-2 to TRBJ1-5; the match to TRBD1 covers 9 bases. The junction had 4 bases not matched to a gene; V was cut back by 1 base and J by 6 bases. Looked up from germline, CDR1 is SGHTA and CDR2 is FQGNSA. The CDR3 length is 15 residues. The CDR3 DNA reads as TGTGCCAGCAGCTTAGTGGGGACAGGGCGTCAGCCCCAGCATTTT. Translation: CASSLVGTGRQPQHF.

The count of this clone is one. The chain employs TRBV2 and TRBJ1-5, with 11 nucleotides matching TRBD1. V was clipped by 6 bases and J by 6 bases; unmatched bases: 4. This CDR3 has 14 amino acids. Germline V gene sequence: CDR1 SNHLY, CDR2 FYNNEI. The DNA for the CDR3 is TGTGCCAGCAGCAGGACAGGGGGCCTTCAGCCCCAGCATTTT. Its protein is CASSRTGGLQPQHF.

This clone was seen once. This chain uses TRBV5-6 with TRBJ2-1; possibly TRBD2 for D (5 bases). The CDR3 is made up of 16 amino acids. The ends were cut back, 1 base at V and 4 bases at J, with 15 bases in the middle. Germline V gene lookup returns CDR1 SGHDT and CDR2 YYEEEE. This CDR3 is CASSLLVGSGYNEQFF. CDR3 sequence (DNA): TGTGCCAGCAGCTTGCTGGTGGGGTCGGGGTACAATGAGCAGTTCTTC.

The chain employs TRBV7-9 and TRBJ1-1, with D maybe TRBD1 (5 bases). The length of the CDR3 is 12 residues. Trimming removed 9 bases at V and 4 bases at J, with 12 bases between. The germline V gene has CDR1 SEHNR and CDR2 FQNEAQ (reference sequence). The CDR3 region has the DNA TGTGCCAGTTCCAGGGAGGGCACTGAAGCTTTCTTT. As protein: CASSREGTEAFF.

This clone occurred a few times. The chain combines TRBV9 with TRBJ1-2, with D possibly being TRBD1 (6 bases). Germline CDR1 SGDLS, CDR2 YYNGEE. CDR3 length: 14 amino acids. V lost 3 bases to trimming and J lost 0 bases, with 9 bases between them. The CDR3 coding sequence is TGTGCCAGCAGCGGACAGGCTCCTAACTATGGCTACACCTTC. Its protein is CASSGQAPNYGYTF.

In regard to this clone: The DNA is left out, because the CDR3 cannot be placed on it with certainty; the CDR3 is given as TCRdb lists it. This sequence joins TRBV2 and TRBJ1-5. With termini counted, the CDR3 has 17 amino acids. Germline assignment: CDR1 SNHLY and CDR2 FYNNEI. CDR3 residues: CASSTSVHPGFDQPQHF.

The V call is TRBV28, the J call TRBJ1-1; maybe TRBD1 (6 bases). This CDR3 contains 15 residues. Trimming removed 5 bases at V and 5 bases at J, with 18 bases between. CDR1 MDHEN and CDR2 SYDVKM come from the germline V gene. This chain's CDR3 is CASSLTTGPGTEAFF. The CDR3 DNA sequence: TGTGCCAGCAGTCTTACGACAGGACCGGGGACTGAAGCTTTCTTT.

On this clone itself: Germline is not matched at one junction end, which may reflect a read error. V usage is TRBV27 and J usage is TRBJ1-2, with TRBD1 as a possible D gene (6 bases). This CDR3 is built from 14 residues. The germline CDR1 and CDR2 sequences are MNHEY and SMNVEV (reference sequence). The CDR3 loop is CASSQIQTGYGYPF. CDR3 coding DNA: TGTGCCAGCAGTCAAATTCAGACAGGATATGGCTACCCCTTC.

This clone was seen only a few times. The J gene is TRBJ2-7, the V gene TRBV19; perhaps TRBD2 as D (5 bases). CDR3 length: 13 amino acids. CDR1 is LNHDA, CDR2 SQIVND, per germline (reference sequence). V gave up 1 base and J gave up 5 bases, with 9 bases separating them. In DNA, the CDR3 is TGTGCCAGTAGTATAGGGTCCGGGAACGAGCAGTACTTC. Its translation: CASSIGSGNEQYF.

The chain employs TRBV5-1 and TRBJ2-3, with TRBD2 matching 7 bases. CDR1 SGHRS and CDR2 YFSETQ come from the germline V gene. V shed 4 bases, J shed 5 bases, and the junction held 7 bases outside the gene matches. The CDR3 contains 14 residues. The CDR3 coding sequence is TGCGCCAGCAGCACAGCGGGGACGGGAGATACGCAGTATTTT. Its protein product is CASSTAGTGDTQYF.